This T cell receptor beta chain was captured in a study of T cell repertoires in cytomegalovirus infection. Study overall: In the study, CMV epitopes included recently identified HLA-C-restricted and well-studied HLA-B-restricted ones. Study results and limitations: The response measured ex vivo was dominated by TCR beta clonotypes (HLA-C-restricted and CMV-specific). Frequencies of public TCR beta families were cumulated, and this identified carriers of CMV plus the relevant HLA.

This clonotype appeared a few times. Its matching antigen is unknown. TCRdb independently ran MiXCR on the reads; one entry per CDR3 protein. Of about 470,000 distinct CDR3 sequences listed, 40% to 50% are singletons. V lost 8 bases and J 3 bases, leaving 21 bases between the germline ends. CDR3 length: 16 amino acids. The germline V gene has CDR1 MGHDK and CDR2 SYGVNS. V is TRBV25-1 and J is TRBJ2-3, with D tentatively TRBD1 or TRBD2 (5 bases each). This TCR derives from a human donor in good health (CMV status not recorded). Some clones in this sample may be carry-over from other donors' samples. Material: cultured PBMCs, obtained from culture after CMV antigen stimulation. The CDR3 loop is CASGRAGSSWTDTQYF. CDR3 nucleotides: TGTGCCAGCGGGAGAGCAGGGAGTAGCTGGACAGATACGCAGTATTTT. Looking up the rest from reference TRBV25-1 and TRBJ2-3 gives the full variable domain: EADIYQTPRYLVIGTGKKITLECSQTMGHDKMYWYQQDPGMELHLIHYSYGVNSTEKGDLSSESTVSRIRTEHFPLTLESARPSHTSQYLCASGRAGSSWTDTQYFGPGTRLTVL.